This TCR beta chain originates from a study of OX40 agonist ivuxolimab in advanced cancers. Background on the study: Patients achieving partial responses numbered three: one hepatocellular carcinoma case and two cutaneous melanoma cases. Findings and caveats of the study: Low normalized clonal expansion also occurred in some nonresponding patients. Within 6 weeks, CD4+ and CD8+ blood T cells expanded clonally at 0.1 to 3.0 mg/kg.

The germline V gene has CDR1 MNHEY and CDR2 SVGAGI. The CDR3 is 14 amino acids. Trimming pared 6 bases from V and 4 bases from J, leaving 15 bases between. Measured with immunoSEQ multiplex PCR; TCRdb has only the in-frame clones, and not every one. This sample has 75,000 to 80,000 clones, with 84% found just once. This clone was seen only once. Antigen unknown. This TCR derives from an adult with an advanced solid tumor such as melanoma, head and neck, liver or kidney cancer. The specimen was CD4+ or CD8+ T cells sorted from blood, collected in a trial of the OX40 agonist ivuxolimab. V usage is TRBV6-5 and J usage is TRBJ1-2, with a possible D match to TRBD1 (5 bases). The CDR3, as DNA: TGTGCCAGCAGCAAAGTCGGGGCTGGCTATGGCTACACCTTC. Its protein is CASSKVGAGYGYTF.